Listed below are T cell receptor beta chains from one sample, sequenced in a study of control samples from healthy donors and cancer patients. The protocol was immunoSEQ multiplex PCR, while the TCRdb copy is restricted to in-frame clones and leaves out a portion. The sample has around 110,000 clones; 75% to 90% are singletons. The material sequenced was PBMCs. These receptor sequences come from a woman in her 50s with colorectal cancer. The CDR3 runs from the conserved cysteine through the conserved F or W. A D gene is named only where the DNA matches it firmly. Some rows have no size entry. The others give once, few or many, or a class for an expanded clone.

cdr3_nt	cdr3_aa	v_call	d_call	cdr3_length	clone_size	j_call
TGTGCCAGTAGTATAGGTGCAGCGGGGAACACCGGGGAGCTGTTTTTT	CASSIGAAGNTGELFF	TRBV19	-	16	-	TRBJ2-2
TGTGCCAGTAGTATCGGGACAGGGACCTACGAGCAGTACTTC	CASSIGTGTYEQYF	TRBV19	TRBD1	14	-	TRBJ2-7
TGTGCCAGCTCACCATTAATAGGCGCAGGGGAGAGCACAGATACGCAGTATTTT	CASSPLIGAGESTDTQYF	TRBV18	-	18	-	TRBJ2-3
TGTGCCAGTAGTATTCAGGGGGAAGAGACCCAGTACTTC	CASSIQGEETQYF	TRBV19	TRBD1	13	-	TRBJ2-5
TGTGCCACCAGCGGGCGGGTAACAGATACGCAGTATTTT	CATSGRVTDTQYF	TRBV15	-	13	-	TRBJ2-3
TGTGCCTGGTCCTCAGGGCGGGGATCACCCCTCCACTTT	CAWSSGRGSPLHF	TRBV30	-	13	-	TRBJ1-6
TGTGCCAGCAGCCCCCCGGGGGGCCCCCGGGGCGGGGAGCTGTTTTTT	CASSPPGGPRGGELFF	TRBV3-1/TRBV3-2	-	16	-	TRBJ2-2
TGTGCCTGGAGTGTACGGACTAGCGGGTACGAGCAGTACTTC	CAWSVRTSGYEQYF	TRBV30	TRBD2	14	-	TRBJ2-7
TGTGCCACCAGCAGTGGGTCAGGGTTTGAAAAACTGTTTTTT	CATSSGSGFEKLFF	TRBV15	-	14	-	TRBJ1-4
TGTGCCAGCAGCCGACGGGGTTCCTTCGTGGATGAAAAACTGTTTTTT	CASSRRGSFVDEKLFF	TRBV9	-	16	once	TRBJ1-4
TGTGCCAGTAGTATCAGACGGACTAGCACAGATACGCAGTATTTT	CASSIRRTSTDTQYF	TRBV19	-	15	-	TRBJ2-3
TGCGCCAGCAGTGAGGAAGGACAGGGGGATAATGAGCAGTTCTTC	CASSEEGQGDNEQFF	TRBV10-1	TRBD1	15	-	TRBJ2-1
TGTGCCAGCAGCGCCGGGTGGGGTGAGAATTCACCCCTCCACTTT	CASSAGWGENSPLHF	TRBV7-8	-	15	-	TRBJ1-6
TGTGCCAGCAGTCTGCAGGCACCCTTTCCTTCTGGAAACACCATATATTTT	CASSLQAPFPSGNTIYF	TRBV25-1	-	17	-	TRBJ1-3
TGTGCCAGCAGCCTCACCGGACGGCCGGATGAAAAACTGTTTTTT	CASSLTGRPDEKLFF	TRBV6-4	-	15	-	TRBJ1-4
TGTGCAAGTCGCCCCAGTCCTACCTACGAGCAGTACTTC	CASRPSPTYEQYF	TRBV12-2	-	13	-	TRBJ2-7
TGTGCCAGCAGCTTTAGGGATTATGGCTACACCTTC	CASSFRDYGYTF	TRBV5-8	-	12	-	TRBJ1-2
TGTGCCTGGAGTAAGGGGGCTACAGGGGACTATGGCTACACCTTC	CAWSKGATGDYGYTF	TRBV30	TRBD1	15	few	TRBJ1-2
TGTGCCAGCCACGCTGACAGCCCGAACACCGGGGAGCTGTTTTTT	CASHADSPNTGELFF	TRBV6-5	-	15	-	TRBJ2-2
TGTGCCAGCAGTCCGCAAACGAGCACCGGGGAGCTGTTTTTT	CASSPQTSTGELFF	TRBV6-5	-	14	-	TRBJ2-2
TGTGCCAGCAGCTTGTTGGGACAGCCCCAGCATTTT	CASSLLGQPQHF	TRBV5-4	-	12	once	TRBJ1-5
TGTGCCAGCAGTTCGGGGACGGACAGCTCGGGGTACTTC	CASSSGTDSSGYF	TRBV6-6	-	13	once	TRBJ2-7